These 11 T cell receptor beta chains were all obtained from the same sample, sequenced in a study of blood T cells in healthy people across ages. With a J-beta primer mix and a sample-barcoded 5' primer, a second PCR ran about 6 to 11 cycles. TCRdb ran MiXCR on the 5' RACE reads and lists one entry per CDR3 protein. The sample lists around 1.1 million distinct CDR3 sequences; around two fifths were seen once. Sequences were obtained from blood. These receptors were taken from a man in his late teens or twenties in good health.

This clonotype turned up a few times. The chain links TRBV6-5 to TRBJ2-4, with D perhaps matching TRBD1 or TRBD2 (6 bases each). The ends were cut back, 5 bases at V and 14 bases at J, with 19 bases in the middle. Looked up from germline, CDR1 is MNHEY and CDR2 is SVGAGI. There are 13 residues in the CDR3. CDR3 in DNA: TGTGCCAGCAGTATAATCGAGGGGGGTACAGAGTACTTC. This codes for CASSIIEGGTEYF.

The sample holds a few counts of this clonotype. V is TRBV27 and J is TRBJ2-1; D ambiguous. The CDR3 consists of 13 residues. Germline V gives CDR1 MNHEY, CDR2 SMNVEV (reference sequence). With 1 base removed from V and 5 bases from J, the gap between germline ends came to 6 bases. CDR3 nucleotide sequence: TGTGCCAGCAGTTTATGGCGGAACAATGAGCAGTTCTTC. It encodes CASSLWRNNEQFF.

This clonotype was picked up a small number of times. The J gene is TRBJ1-2, the V gene TRBV4-3; D perhaps matches TRBD1 (5 bases). CDR3 length: 14 amino acids. Trimming took 0 bases from V and 8 from J, leaving 13 bases between them. Germline CDR1 and CDR2: LGHNA and YSLEER. The CDR3 here is CASSQDRRRAGYTF. The CDR3 DNA follows: TGCGCCAGCAGCCAAGATCGGCGCAGGGCCGGCTACACCTTC.

The table lists this clonotype with a few counts. The chain recombines TRBV6-6 with TRBJ2-7, with 7 nucleotides matching TRBD1. The CDR3 totals 14 residues. The V segment lost 10 bases and the J segment 2 bases; nucleotides outside the gene matches: 11. Germline assignment: CDR1 MNHNY and CDR2 SVGAGI (reference sequence). In DNA form, the CDR3 reads TGTGCCACTAAGGGGACAGCTAGCACCTACGAGCAGTACTTC. Its protein is CATKGTASTYEQYF.

Concerning this clonotype itself: A much larger clone differs from this one at a single base, so this may be a read error. This sequence joins TRBV29-1 and TRBJ2-5; a possible D gene is TRBD1 (5 bases). Per the germline V gene, CDR1 is SQVTM and CDR2 is ANQGSEA. This CDR3 is built from 13 residues. In nucleotides, the CDR3 is TGCAGCGTTGAGGACAAGAACCAAGAGACCCGGTACTTC. Translation: CSVEDKNQETRYF.

This chain connects TRBV3-1 to TRBJ2-1; TRBD2 matches 8 bases. The CDR3 spans 15 residues. With 2 bases clipped from V and 10 bases from J, the junction kept 10 bases outside the gene matches. Germline CDR1 and CDR2: LGHDT and YNNKEL (reference sequence). CDR3 residues: CASSQLSGSSYEQFF. CDR3 DNA: TGTGCCAGCAGCCAACTGAGCGGGAGCTCCTACGAGCAGTTCTTC.

CDR3 coding DNA: TGCAGTGCTAGGAGGGAGAGAGCCACTGAAGCTTTCTTT. Translated, it gives CSARRERATEAFF. The chain carries TRBV20-1 and TRBJ1-1; D gene ambiguous. The CDR3 length is 13 residues. CDR1 and CDR2 (germline): DFQATT, SNEGSKA (reference sequence). V was pared by 3 bases and J by 4 bases, with 12 bases between.

The J gene is TRBJ2-1, the V gene TRBV15; possible D gene TRBD2, 6 bases. The CDR3 has 18 residues. The V end was cut by 8 bases, the J end by 5 bases, with 28 bases between. Germline V gene lookup returns CDR1 LNHNV and CDR2 YYDKDF (reference sequence). CDR3 sequence: CATSQTRRDSTPNNEQFF. The CDR3, as DNA: TGTGCCACCTCGCAGACCCGTCGGGACTCCACTCCTAACAATGAGCAGTTCTTC.

The genes are TRBV29-1 and TRBJ1-3; 10 nucleotides agree with TRBD1. Germline assignment: CDR1 SQVTM and CDR2 ANQGSEA. With 7 bases clipped from V and 0 bases from J, the junction kept 9 bases outside the gene matches. The CDR3 loop spans 16 amino acids. The CDR3 nucleotides read TGCAGCGCCACCGGGACAGGGGCCCTCTCTGGAAACACCATATATTTT. It is translated as CSATGTGALSGNTIYF. The complete variable domain, with remaining parts taken from reference TRBV29-1 and TRBJ1-3, reads SAVISQKPSRDICQRGTSLTIQCQVDSQVTMMFWYRQQPGQSLTLIATANQGSEATYESGFVIDKFPISRPNLTFSTLTVSNMSPEDSSIYLCSATGTGALSGNTIYFGEGSWLTVV.

This chain connects TRBV20-1 to TRBJ1-2, with D hard to call. The germline V gene has CDR1 DFQATT and CDR2 SNEGSKA (reference sequence). This CDR3 has 16 amino acids. Trimming removed 0 bases at V and 5 bases at J, with 19 bases between. CDR3 sequence: CSARDLGPSRDYGYTF. The CDR3 nucleotides are TGCAGTGCTAGAGATCTAGGACCGTCGAGGGATTATGGCTACACCTTC.

The chain carries TRBV29-1 and TRBJ2-3; D is perhaps TRBD2 (5 bases). V was shortened by 6 bases and J by 5 bases, with 21 bases between the two germline ends. Per germline, CDR1 SQVTM and CDR2 ANQGSEA. The CDR3 sequence is 15 residues long. The CDR3 region has the DNA TGCAGCGTCGACTCAGTTGTATTTGCGGGAGATACGCAGTATTTT. Translating it yields CSVDSVVFAGDTQYF.